This T cell receptor (beta chain) was retrieved from a study of blood T cell repertoires in COVID-19. Background on the study: Researchers got acute and convalescent COVID-19 samples from the United States, Italy and Spain. T cells, B-cell-depleted T cells, or PBMCs provided the cDNA or gDNA that served as material.

The authors' processing: Amplification with reference gene primers provided the estimates of nucleated cell counts. Assay: immunoSEQ multiplex PCR; the TCRdb copy retains only in-frame clones and omits some. That table is the source of V, J and clone size, and D and trimming were worked out from the DNA. Of roughly 300,000 clones listed, around 81% were seen once; the top ten hold roughly 2.9%. Looked up from germline, CDR1 is SGDLS and CDR2 is YYNGEE. The CDR3 totals 13 residues. Deletions cut 3 bases from V and 5 bases from J, with 11 bases between. In its sample, this clone was seen a few times. The sample holds other DNA sequences that translate to the same CDR3.

Sequencing was carried out using peripheral blood. The chain is built from TRBV9 and TRBJ1-1; D might be TRBD1 (5 bases). The sequence came from a woman aged 60-75 years with active or convalescent COVID-19. CDR3 amino acids: CASSADRGTEAFF. In nucleotides, the CDR3 is TGTGCCAGCAGCGCCGACCGGGGGACTGAAGCTTTCTTT. The variable domain in full, with the rest retrieved from reference TRBV9 and TRBJ1-1, is DSGVTQTPKHLITATGQRVTLRCSPRSGDLSVYWYQQSLDQGLQFLIQYYNGEERAKGNILERFSAQQFPDLHSELNLSSLELGDSALYFCASSADRGTEAFFGQGTRLTVV.